This T cell receptor (beta chain) was identified during a study of cytomegalovirus exposure and HLA in healthy donors. Study-wide context: HLA-typed donors were the source of approximately 86 million unique TCRs held in an early data release. Whole-study findings and limits: A later analysis showed TCR association rates differing by HLA locus, peaking at DRB1 and lowest at HLA-C. The authors confirmed in vitro that three CMV-associated chains were specific for CMV antigens. Later on, an analysis tied 15,000 to 20,000 TCR beta sequences to HLA alleles at 0.05 false discovery rate.

The study ran its PCR with 60 Vbeta and 13 Jbeta primers. Data came from immunoSEQ multiplex PCR; TCRdb stores just in-frame clones and leaves some out. The table for this sample gives 90,000 to 120,000 clones. Deletions cut 2 bases from V and 4 bases from J, with 14 bases between. This CDR3 has 15 residues. Looked up from germline, CDR1 is KGHSH and CDR2 is LQKENI. In regard to this clone: Its target is unknown.

This chain connects TRBV18 to TRBJ1-2; a possible D gene is TRBD1 (5 bases). Sequencing was performed on PBMCs. This clonotype originated in a man aged 45-65 years in good health and CMV-seronegative. Here the CDR3 DNA reads TGTGCCAGCTCACCAAGCGGGAGGGACCTCTATGGCTACACCTTC. Amino acid sequence: CASSPSGRDLYGYTF.